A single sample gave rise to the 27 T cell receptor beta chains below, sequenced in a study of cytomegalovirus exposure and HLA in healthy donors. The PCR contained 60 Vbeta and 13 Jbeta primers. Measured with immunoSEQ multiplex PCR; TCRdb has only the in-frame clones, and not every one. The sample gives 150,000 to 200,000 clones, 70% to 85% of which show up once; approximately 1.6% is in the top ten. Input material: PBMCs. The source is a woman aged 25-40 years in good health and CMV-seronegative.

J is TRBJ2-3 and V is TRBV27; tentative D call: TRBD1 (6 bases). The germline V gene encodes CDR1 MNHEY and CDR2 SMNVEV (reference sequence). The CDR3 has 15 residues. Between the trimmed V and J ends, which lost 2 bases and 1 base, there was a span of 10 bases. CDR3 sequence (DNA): TGTGCCAGCAGTTTAACAGGGTGGGGCACAGATACGCAGTATTTT. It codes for CASSLTGWGTDTQYF.

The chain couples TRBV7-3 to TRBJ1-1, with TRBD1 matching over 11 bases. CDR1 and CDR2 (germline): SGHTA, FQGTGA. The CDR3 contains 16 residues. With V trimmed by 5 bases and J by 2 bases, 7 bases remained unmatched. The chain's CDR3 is CASSPRDRGINTEAFF. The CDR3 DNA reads TGTGCCAGCAGCCCGCGGGACAGGGGGATAAACACTGAAGCTTTCTTT.

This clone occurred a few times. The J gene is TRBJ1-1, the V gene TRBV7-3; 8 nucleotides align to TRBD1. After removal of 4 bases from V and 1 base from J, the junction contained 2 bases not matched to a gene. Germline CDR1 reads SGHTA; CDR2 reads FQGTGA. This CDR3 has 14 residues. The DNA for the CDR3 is TGTGCCAGCAGCTCAGGGGGCCGGAACACTGAAGCTTTCTTT. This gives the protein CASSSGGRNTEAFF. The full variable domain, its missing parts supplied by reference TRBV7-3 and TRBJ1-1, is GAGVSQTPSNKVTEKGKYVELRCDPISGHTALYWYRQSLGQGPEFLIYFQGTGAADDSGLPNDRFFAVRPEGSVSTLKIQRTERGDSAVYLCASSSGGRNTEAFFGQGTRLTVV.

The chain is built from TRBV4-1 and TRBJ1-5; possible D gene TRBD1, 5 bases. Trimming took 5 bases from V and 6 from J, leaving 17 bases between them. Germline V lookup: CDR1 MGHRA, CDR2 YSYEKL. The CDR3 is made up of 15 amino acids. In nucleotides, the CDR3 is TGCGCCAGCAGCTACGACGGGGGGGGAGGTCAGCCCCAGCATTTT. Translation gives CASSYDGGGGQPQHF.

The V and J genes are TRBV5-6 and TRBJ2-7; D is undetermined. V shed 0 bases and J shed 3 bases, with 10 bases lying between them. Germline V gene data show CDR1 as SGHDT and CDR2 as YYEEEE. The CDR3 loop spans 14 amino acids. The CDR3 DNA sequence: TGTGCCAGCAGCTTGGCCCTGGGCTACTACGAGCAGTACTTC. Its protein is CASSLALGYYEQYF.

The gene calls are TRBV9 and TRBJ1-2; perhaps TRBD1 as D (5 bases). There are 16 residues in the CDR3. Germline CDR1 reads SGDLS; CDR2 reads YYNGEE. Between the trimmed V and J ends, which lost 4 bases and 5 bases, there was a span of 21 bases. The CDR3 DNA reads TGTGCCAGCAGCCCGACCCTCGGTGGGGCCGGATATGGCTACACCTTC. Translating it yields CASSPTLGGAGYGYTF.

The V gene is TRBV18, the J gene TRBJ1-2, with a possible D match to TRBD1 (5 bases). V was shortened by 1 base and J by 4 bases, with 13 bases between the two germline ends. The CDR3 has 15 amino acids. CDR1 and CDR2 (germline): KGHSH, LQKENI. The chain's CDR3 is CASSPRQGDSYGYTF. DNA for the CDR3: TGTGCCAGCTCACCACGGCAGGGTGACAGCTATGGCTACACCTTC. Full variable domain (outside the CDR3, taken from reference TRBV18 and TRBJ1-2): NAGVMQNPRHLVRRRGQEARLRCSPMKGHSHVYWYRQLPEEGLKFMVYLQKENIIDESGMPKERFSAEFPKEGPSILRIQQVVRGDSAAYFCASSPRQGDSYGYTFGSGTRLTVV.

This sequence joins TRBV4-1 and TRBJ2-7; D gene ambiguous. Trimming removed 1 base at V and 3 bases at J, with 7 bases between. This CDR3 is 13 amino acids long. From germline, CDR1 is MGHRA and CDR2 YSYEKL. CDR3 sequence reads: CASSQVPGYEQYF. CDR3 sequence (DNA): TGCGCCAGCAGCCAAGTACCGGGCTACGAGCAGTACTTC.

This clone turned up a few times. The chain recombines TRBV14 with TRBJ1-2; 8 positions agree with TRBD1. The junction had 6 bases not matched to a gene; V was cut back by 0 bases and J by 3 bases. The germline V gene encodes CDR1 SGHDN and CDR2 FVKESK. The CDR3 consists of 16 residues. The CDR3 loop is CASSQDLTGQDYGYTF. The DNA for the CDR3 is TGTGCCAGCAGCCAAGATCTGACGGGACAGGACTATGGCTACACCTTC.

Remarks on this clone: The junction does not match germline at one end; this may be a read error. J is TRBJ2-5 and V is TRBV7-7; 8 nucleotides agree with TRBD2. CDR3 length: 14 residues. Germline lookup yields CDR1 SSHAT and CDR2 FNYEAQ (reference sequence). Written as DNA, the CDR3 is TGTGCTAGCAGCTTAGTCCCTAGCGGGGAGACCCAGTACTTC. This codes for CASSLVPSGETQYF.

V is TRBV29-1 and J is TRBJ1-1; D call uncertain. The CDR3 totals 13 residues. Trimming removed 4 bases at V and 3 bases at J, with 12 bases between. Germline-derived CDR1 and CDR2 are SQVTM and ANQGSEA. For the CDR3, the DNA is TGCAGCGTTGTCGCGGTACTTGACACTGAAGCTTTCTTT. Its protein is CSVVAVLDTEAFF. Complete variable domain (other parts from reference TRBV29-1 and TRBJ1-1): SAVISQKPSRDICQRGTSLTIQCQVDSQVTMMFWYRQQPGQSLTLIATANQGSEATYESGFVIDKFPISRPNLTFSTLTVSNMSPEDSSIYLCSVVAVLDTEAFFGQGTRLTVV.

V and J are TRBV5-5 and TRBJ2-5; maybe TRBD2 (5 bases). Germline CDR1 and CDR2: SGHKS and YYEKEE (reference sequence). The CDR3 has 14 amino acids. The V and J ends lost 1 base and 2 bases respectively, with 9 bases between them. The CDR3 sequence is CASSLMRRQETQYF. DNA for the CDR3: TGTGCCAGCAGCTTGATGCGGAGGCAAGAGACCCAGTACTTC.

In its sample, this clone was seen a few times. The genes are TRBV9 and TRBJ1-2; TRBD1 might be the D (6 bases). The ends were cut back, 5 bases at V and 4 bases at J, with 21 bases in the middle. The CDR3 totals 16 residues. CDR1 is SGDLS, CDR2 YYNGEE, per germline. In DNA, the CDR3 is TGTGCCAGCAGGGAATCAGGGGCGGGCCTGGGCTATGGCTACACCTTC. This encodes CASRESGAGLGYGYTF.

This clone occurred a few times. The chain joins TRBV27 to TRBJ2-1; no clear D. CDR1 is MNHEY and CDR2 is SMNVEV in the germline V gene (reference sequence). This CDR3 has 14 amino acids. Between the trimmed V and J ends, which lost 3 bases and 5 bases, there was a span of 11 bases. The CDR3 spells CASSFGVANNEQFF. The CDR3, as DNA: TGTGCCAGCAGTTTTGGAGTCGCCAACAATGAGCAGTTCTTC.

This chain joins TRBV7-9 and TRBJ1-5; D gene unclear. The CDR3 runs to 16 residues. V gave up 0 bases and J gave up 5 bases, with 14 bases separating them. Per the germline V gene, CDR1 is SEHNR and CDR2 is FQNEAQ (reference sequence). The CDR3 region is CASSLAMGRKDQPQHF. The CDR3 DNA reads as TGTGCCAGCAGCTTAGCCATGGGGAGAAAGGATCAGCCCCAGCATTTT.

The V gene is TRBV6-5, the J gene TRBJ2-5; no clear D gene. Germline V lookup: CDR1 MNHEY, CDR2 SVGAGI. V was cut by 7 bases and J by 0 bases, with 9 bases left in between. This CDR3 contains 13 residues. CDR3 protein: CASTPGNQETQYF. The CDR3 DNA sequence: TGTGCCAGCACCCCGGGTAACCAAGAGACCCAGTACTTC.

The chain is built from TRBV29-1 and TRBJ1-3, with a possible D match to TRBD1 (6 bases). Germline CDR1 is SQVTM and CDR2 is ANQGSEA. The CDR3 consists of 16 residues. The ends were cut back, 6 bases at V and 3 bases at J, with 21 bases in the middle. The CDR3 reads CSVETDSAKGGNTIYF. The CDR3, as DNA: TGCAGCGTCGAAACGGACAGCGCCAAGGGTGGAAACACCATATATTTT. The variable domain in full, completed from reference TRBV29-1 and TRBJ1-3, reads SAVISQKPSRDICQRGTSLTIQCQVDSQVTMMFWYRQQPGQSLTLIATANQGSEATYESGFVIDKFPISRPNLTFSTLTVSNMSPEDSSIYLCSVETDSAKGGNTIYFGEGSWLTVV.

For the CDR3, the DNA is TGTGCCAGCGGACAGGGGATCTGGGAAGGGGACATTCAGTACTTC. Translating gives CASGQGIWEGDIQYF. The rearrangement joins TRBV9 to TRBJ2-4, with TRBD1 matching over 9 bases. The CDR3 is made up of 15 amino acids. The trim removed 7 bases at V and 8 bases at J, leaving 13 bases unmatched. Germline V gene lookup returns CDR1 SGDLS and CDR2 YYNGEE.

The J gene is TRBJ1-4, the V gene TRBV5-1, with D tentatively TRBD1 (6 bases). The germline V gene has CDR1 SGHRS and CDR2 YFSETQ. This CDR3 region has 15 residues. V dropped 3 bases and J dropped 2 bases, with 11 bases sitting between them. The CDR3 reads CASSSGTSTNEKLFF. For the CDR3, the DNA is TGCGCCAGCAGCTCGGGGACATCCACTAATGAAAAACTGTTTTTT.

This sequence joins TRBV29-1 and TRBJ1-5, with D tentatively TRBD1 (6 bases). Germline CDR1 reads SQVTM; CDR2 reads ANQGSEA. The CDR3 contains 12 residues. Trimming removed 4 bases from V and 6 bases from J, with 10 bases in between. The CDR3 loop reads CSVGTGSQPQHF. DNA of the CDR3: TGCAGCGTTGGTACAGGGAGTCAGCCCCAGCATTTT. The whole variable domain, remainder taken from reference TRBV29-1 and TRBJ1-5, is SAVISQKPSRDICQRGTSLTIQCQVDSQVTMMFWYRQQPGQSLTLIATANQGSEATYESGFVIDKFPISRPNLTFSTLTVSNMSPEDSSIYLCSVGTGSQPQHFGDGTRLSIL.

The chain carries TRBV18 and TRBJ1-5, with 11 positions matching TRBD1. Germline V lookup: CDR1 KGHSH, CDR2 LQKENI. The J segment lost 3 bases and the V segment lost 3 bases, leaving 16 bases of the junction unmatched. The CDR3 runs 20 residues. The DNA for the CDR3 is TGTGCCAGCTCACCTCGGACAGGGGGCACCCCACCGGCGGCCAATCAGCCCCAGCATTTT. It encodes CASSPRTGGTPPAANQPQHF.

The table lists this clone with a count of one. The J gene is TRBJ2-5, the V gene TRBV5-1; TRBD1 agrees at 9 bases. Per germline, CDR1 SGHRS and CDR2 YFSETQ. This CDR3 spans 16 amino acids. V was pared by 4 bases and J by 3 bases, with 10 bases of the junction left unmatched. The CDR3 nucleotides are TGCGCCAGCAGCCCTACCGGGACAGGGATTGAAGAGACCCAGTACTTC. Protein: CASSPTGTGIEETQYF.

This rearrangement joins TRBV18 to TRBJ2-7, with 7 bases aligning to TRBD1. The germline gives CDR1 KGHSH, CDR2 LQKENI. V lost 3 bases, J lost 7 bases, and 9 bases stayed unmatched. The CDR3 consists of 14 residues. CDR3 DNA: TGTGCCAGCTCACCCCCCAGCGCAGGGGGTGAGCAGTACTTC. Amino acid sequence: CASSPPSAGGEQYF.

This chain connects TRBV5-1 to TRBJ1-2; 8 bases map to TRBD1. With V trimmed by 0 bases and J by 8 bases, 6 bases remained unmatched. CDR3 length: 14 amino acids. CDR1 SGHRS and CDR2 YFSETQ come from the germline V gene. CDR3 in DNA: TGCGCCAGCAGCTTGGGCCAGGGGGCTTTCGGCTACACCTTC. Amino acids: CASSLGQGAFGYTF.

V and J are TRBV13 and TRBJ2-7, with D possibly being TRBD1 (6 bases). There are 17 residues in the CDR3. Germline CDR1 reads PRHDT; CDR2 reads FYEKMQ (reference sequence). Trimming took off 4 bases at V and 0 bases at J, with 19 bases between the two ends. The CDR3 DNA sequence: TGTGCCAGCAGCTCCAGTATGTGGACAGAGAGCTCCTACGAGCAGTACTTC. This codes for CASSSSMWTESSYEQYF.

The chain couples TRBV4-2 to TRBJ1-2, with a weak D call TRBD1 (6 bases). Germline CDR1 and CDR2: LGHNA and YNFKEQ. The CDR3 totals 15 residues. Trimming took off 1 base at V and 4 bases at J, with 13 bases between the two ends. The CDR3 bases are TGTGCCAGCAGCCAAGCAACAGGGACAAGCTATGGCTACACCTTC. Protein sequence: CASSQATGTSYGYTF.

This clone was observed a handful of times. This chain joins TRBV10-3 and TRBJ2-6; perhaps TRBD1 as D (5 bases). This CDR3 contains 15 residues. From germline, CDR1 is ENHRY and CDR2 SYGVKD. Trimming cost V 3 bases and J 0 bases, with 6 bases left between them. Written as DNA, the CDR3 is TGTGCCATCAGTGACAGGGCCTCTGGGGCCAACGTCCTGACTTTC. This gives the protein CAISDRASGANVLTF.